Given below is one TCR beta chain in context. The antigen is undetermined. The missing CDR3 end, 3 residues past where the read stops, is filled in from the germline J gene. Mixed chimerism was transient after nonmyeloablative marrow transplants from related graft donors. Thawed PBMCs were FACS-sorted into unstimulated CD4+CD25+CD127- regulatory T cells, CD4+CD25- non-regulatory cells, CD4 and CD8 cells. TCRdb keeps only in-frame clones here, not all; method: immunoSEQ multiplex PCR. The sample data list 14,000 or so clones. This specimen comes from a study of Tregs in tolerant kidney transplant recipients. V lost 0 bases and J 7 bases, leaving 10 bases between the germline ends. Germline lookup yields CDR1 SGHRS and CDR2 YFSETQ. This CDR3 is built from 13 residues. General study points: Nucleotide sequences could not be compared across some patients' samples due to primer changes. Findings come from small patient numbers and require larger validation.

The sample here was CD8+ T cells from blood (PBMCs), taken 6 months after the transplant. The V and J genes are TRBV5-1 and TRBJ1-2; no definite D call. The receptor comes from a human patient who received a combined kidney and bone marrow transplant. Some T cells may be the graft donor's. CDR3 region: CASSLVGSGGYTF. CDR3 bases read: TGCGCCAGCAGCTTGGTAGGGTCCGGTGGC.